The rows below give T cell receptor beta chains drawn from one sample of a study of T cell repertoires in cytomegalovirus infection. MiXCR, run by TCRdb on the reads, gives a single entry per CDR3 protein. Of roughly 300,000 distinct CDR3 sequences listed, roughly 9.5% are singletons. Sequencing input: PBMCs. The origin of the receptors is a human donor in good health (CMV status not recorded). Some clones in this sample may be carry-over from other donors' samples. CDR3s include the opening cysteine and the closing phenylalanine or tryptophan. The D gene is left open where the match is weak. Where a row states a size, it is once, few, many or the class of an expanded clone; other rows omit it.

>TRBV7-2|TRBJ2-7|-|-
CASSQPNSYEQYF
TGTGCCAGCAGTCAACCTAACTCCTACGAGCAGTACTTC
>TRBV7-9|TRBJ2-7|-|TRBD2
CASSPGRAGAYEQYF
TGTGCCAGCAGCCCGGGAAGAGCGGGAGCCTACGAGCAGTACTTC
>TRBV7-6|TRBJ2-7|few|TRBD2
CASSPTGTSGGEQYF
TGTGCCAGCAGCCCCACCGGGACTAGCGGGGGGGAGCAGTACTTC
>TRBV19|TRBJ2-5|-|TRBD1
CASRDRGREETQYF
TGTGCCAGCCGGGACAGGGGGCGAGAAGAGACCCAGTACTTC
>TRBV6-2/TRBV6-3|TRBJ2-1|-|-
CATTLVGPTSSQFF
TGTGCCACCACCTTGGTTGGGCCGACTAGTTCCCAGTTCTTC
>TRBV11-1|TRBJ2-3|many|TRBD1
CASSGQGAGDTQYF
TGTGCCAGCAGCGGACAGGGGGCAGGCGATACGCAGTATTTT
>TRBV7-6|TRBJ1-6|few|-
CASSSDSPLHF
TGTGCCAGCAGCTCCGATTCACCCCTCCACTTT
>TRBV18|TRBJ1-2|once|-
CASSPSGSPYGYTF
TGTGCCAGCTCACCATCGGGCTCGCCATATGGCTACACCTTC
>TRBV7-2|TRBJ2-3|few|-
CASSLTGYGTDTQYF
TGTGCCAGCAGCTTGACAGGTTACGGCACAGATACGCAGTATTTT
>TRBV7-2|TRBJ2-7|many|TRBD1
CASSLDRASYEQYF
TGTGCCAGCAGCCTAGACAGGGCTTCCTACGAGCAGTACTTC
>TRBV4-3|TRBJ2-7|many|TRBD2
CASSQDFRTSSHSEQYF
TGCGCCAGCAGCCAAGATTTCAGGACTAGCTCGCATTCCGAGCAGTACTTC
>TRBV11-2|TRBJ1-5|many|-
CASSLTDGSNQPQHF
TGTGCCAGCAGCTTAACGGACGGTAGCAATCAGCCCCAGCATTTT
>TRBV28|TRBJ2-3|many|-
CASSFGDTNTDTQYF
TGTGCCAGCAGTTTCGGGGACACCAACACAGATACGCAGTATTTT
>TRBV5-6|TRBJ1-5|few|TRBD1
CASSFTGVDNQPQHF
TGTGCCAGCAGCTTTACAGGGGTTGACAATCAGCCCCAGCATTTT
>TRBV4-3|TRBJ2-1|-|-
CASSQDRPNEQFF
TGCGCCAGCAGCCAAGATCGTCCAAATGAGCAGTTCTTC
>TRBV7-2|TRBJ2-3|many|-
CASSLGGRSSTDTQYF
TGTGCCAGCAGCTTAGGTGGAAGATCTAGCACAGATACGCAGTATTTT
>TRBV27|TRBJ1-5|few|-
CASSRREGGNQPQHF
TGTGCCAGCAGTCGCAGAGAAGGTGGCAATCAGCCCCAGCATTTT
>TRBV7-6|TRBJ2-5|many|-
CASGERERETQYF
TGTGCCAGCGGGGAAAGGGAGAGGGAGACCCAGTACTTC
>TRBV15|TRBJ1-2|many|-
CATSGVNYGYTF
TGTGCCACCAGTGGAGTTAACTATGGCTACACCTTC
>TRBV4-2|TRBJ2-1|many|TRBD2
CASSQLLAGERGNEQFF
TGTGCCAGCAGCCAACTACTAGCGGGAGAAAGGGGGAATGAGCAGTTCTTC